The 15 T cell receptor beta chains in this list originate from one sample, sequenced in a study of CD8 T cells in ankylosing spondylitis. TCRdb called the 5' RACE reads again in MiXCR, with one record for every CDR3 protein. Counted here are 150,000 to 200,000 distinct CDR3 sequences, about an eighth occurring once; the ten biggest clones make up 9.5% to 11%. Material: blood, either unsorted or a sorted T cell fraction (not recorded which). The receptors were sampled from a female donor with ankylosing spondylitis or in good health (not recorded which).

This chain links TRBV11-2 with TRBJ2-1; D call uncertain. Trimming removed 0 bases from V and 8 bases from J, with 23 bases in between. Germline CDR1 and CDR2: SGHAT and FQNNGV. The CDR3 spans 18 residues. The CDR3 DNA sequence: TGTGCCAGCAGCTTAGATCTTGGAGCCGACACCAGGATACATGAGCAGTTCTTC. Residues: CASSLDLGADTRIHEQFF.

This clonotype was counted ten times or more. The chain is built from TRBV5-1 and TRBJ2-7; 10 bases match TRBD1. CDR3 size: 14 residues. Unmatched junction bases numbered 7, after V lost 4 bases and J lost 6 bases. Germline V lookup: CDR1 SGHRS, CDR2 YFSETQ. The CDR3 DNA is TGCGCCAGCAGCACAGGACAGGGGGTCGGCGAGCAGTACTTC. Encoded protein: CASSTGQGVGEQYF.

The table lists this clonotype with a few counts. The chain links TRBV28 to TRBJ2-2; tentative D call: TRBD1 (6 bases). CDR1 and CDR2 (germline): MDHEN, SYDVKM. Trimming took off 11 bases at V and 1 base at J, with 14 bases between the two ends. The CDR3 is 14 residues long. The DNA for the CDR3 is TGTGCCGGTCGAGGGACACTGAACACCGGGGAGCTGTTTTTT. Translated: CAGRGTLNTGELFF.

This clonotype was seen ten or more times. The chain couples TRBV5-1 to TRBJ2-7; TRBD2 matches at 13 bases. The J segment lost 1 base and the V segment lost 8 bases, leaving 6 bases of the junction unmatched. The CDR3 is 15 amino acids. CDR1 and CDR2 (germline): SGHRS, YFSETQ. CDR3 in amino acids: CASHPTSGGSYEQYF. For the CDR3, the DNA is TGCGCCAGTCATCCGACTAGCGGGGGGTCCTACGAGCAGTACTTC.

This clonotype showed up many times. V usage is TRBV12-3 or TRBV12-4 and J usage is TRBJ2-2; possible D gene TRBD1, 6 bases. This CDR3 has 14 residues. V lost 4 bases and J lost 5, with 11 bases in between. The CDR3 bases are TGTGCCAGCAGTTCTACCAGGGGAACCGGGGAGCTGTTTTTT. Its translation is CASSSTRGTGELFF.

The chain joins TRBV7-2 to TRBJ1-4; tentative D call: TRBD1 (5 bases). The CDR3 covers 15 residues. Germline lookup yields CDR1 SGHTA and CDR2 FQGNSA. Trimming shortened V by 6 bases and J by 3 bases, and 14 bases separated the two germline ends. As DNA, the CDR3 is TGTGCCAGCAGTCGCCGGGGGGTTCCTAATGAAAAACTGTTTTTT. The encoded protein is CASSRRGVPNEKLFF.

Concerning this clonotype itself: Its ends do not fully match the called genes, so a read error is possible. The CDR3 protein is CPSSLSASGTPGELFF. In DNA form, the CDR3 reads TGTCCCAGCAGCTTATCCGCTAGCGGAACACCCGGGGAGCTGTTTTTT. This chain joins TRBV7-9 and TRBJ2-2, with 7 bases matching TRBD2. The germline V gene encodes CDR1 SEHNR and CDR2 FQNEAQ (reference sequence). The CDR3 totals 16 residues. The full variable domain, in which reference TRBV7-9 and TRBJ2-2 provide the parts outside the CDR3, is DTGVSQNPRHKITKRGQNVTFRCDPISEHNRLYWYRQTLGQGPEFLTYFQNEAQLEKSRLLSDRFSAERPKGSFSTLEIQRTEQGDSAMYLCPSSLSASGTPGELFFGEGSRLTVL.

This clonotype showed up many times. This chain joins TRBV11-2 and TRBJ1-2, with 7 bases aligning to TRBD1. Germline values: CDR1 SGHAT, CDR2 FQNNGV. This CDR3 comprises 17 residues. J gave up 0 bases and V 5 bases, and 12 bases lay outside the gene matches. This CDR3 is CASSMSTGVRSNYGYTF. CDR3 DNA: TGTGCCAGCAGCATGTCAACAGGGGTCCGGTCTAACTATGGCTACACCTTC.

The chain links TRBV7-8 to TRBJ2-7, with D unclear. Germline V gives CDR1 SGHVS, CDR2 FQNEAQ. This CDR3 region has 12 residues. Trimming left V 0 bases short and J 6 bases short, with 6 bases between. The CDR3 DNA reads TGTGCCAGCAGCTTAGCGATCAGCGAGCAGTACTTC. Its translation: CASSLAISEQYF. The full variable domain, rest sourced from reference TRBV7-8 and TRBJ2-7, is GAGVSQSPRYKVAKRGQDVALRCDPISGHVSLFWYQQALGQGPEFLTYFQNEAQLDKSGLPSDRFFAERPEGSVSTLKIQRTQQEDSAVYLCASSLAISEQYFGPGTRLTVT.

In the case of this clonotype: This may be a read error, as it is one base from a much larger clone. The chain is built from TRBV4-3 and TRBJ1-2; D remains unclear. The CDR3 extends over 16 amino acids. Germline V gene sequence: CDR1 LGHNA, CDR2 YSLEER. The CDR3 reads CASGQGYSVDFDGYTF. The DNA for the CDR3 is TGCGCCAGCGGCCAAGGATACTCAGTGGATTTCGATGGCTACACCTTC.

This clonotype was picked up many times. The V and J genes are TRBV28 and TRBJ2-3, with TRBD1 as a possible D gene (6 bases). Between the trimmed V and J ends, which lost 3 bases and 3 bases, there was a span of 10 bases. Germline V gives CDR1 MDHEN, CDR2 SYDVKM. The CDR3 runs to 14 residues. The CDR3 nucleotides read TGTGCCAGCAGTTTTGTAGGGGGAACAGATACGCAGTATTTT. This encodes CASSFVGGTDTQYF.

The rearrangement joins TRBV27 to TRBJ1-5; 7 positions match TRBD1. Germline V CDR1 and CDR2: MNHEY, SMNVEV (reference sequence). The trim removed 9 bases at V and 2 bases at J, leaving 7 bases unmatched. The CDR3 totals 14 residues. The CDR3 DNA sequence: TGTGCCAGTCGCGGGGACAGAGGCAATCAGCCCCAGCATTTT. Translating it yields CASRGDRGNQPQHF.

This clonotype was detected many times. V usage is TRBV18 and J usage is TRBJ2-1, with D possibly TRBD2 on 5 matching bases. This CDR3 spans 16 amino acids. Trimming removed 4 bases at V and 6 bases at J, with 19 bases between. Germline V gives CDR1 KGHSH, CDR2 LQKENI. Here the CDR3 reads CASSLQSGALSNEQFF. The CDR3 DNA reads TGTGCCAGCTCACTTCAAAGCGGAGCCCTTAGCAATGAGCAGTTCTTC.

This clonotype was found many times. In DNA, the CDR3 is TGTGCCAGCAGCCCCCGGTTAACGGGGCAAGAGACCCAGTACTTC. Protein product: CASSPRLTGQETQYF. The V call is TRBV7-2, the J call TRBJ2-5, with D perhaps matching TRBD2 (5 bases). CDR3 size: 15 residues. Trimming removed 5 bases at V and 2 bases at J, with 15 bases between. Germline CDR1 SGHTA, CDR2 FQGNSA.

At least ten counts were recorded for this clonotype. V usage is TRBV10-3 and J usage is TRBJ2-7; 13 nucleotides match TRBD2. Germline assignment: CDR1 ENHRY and CDR2 SYGVKD. The V segment lost 10 bases and the J segment 6 bases; nucleotides outside the gene matches: 6. The CDR3 contains 13 residues. The CDR3 DNA is TGTGCCACCGGCGGACTAGCGGGAGTCGAGCAGTACTTC. Amino acids: CATGGLAGVEQYF.